The clone carrying this T cell receptor beta chain was observed a few times. Its antigen is not known. Then a second PCR, running roughly 7 to 11 cycles, was carried out with a sample-barcoded 5' primer and a J-beta primer mix. Each CDR3 protein is one row after TCRdb ran MiXCR on the 5' RACE reads. The sample carries around 1,000,000 distinct CDR3 sequences, 25% recorded once. The extraction recovered at least 5 micrograms of total RNA per sample. The data were obtained in a study of blood T cells in healthy people across ages. This CDR3 spans 14 amino acids. Trimming stripped 6 bases from V and 5 bases from J, with 17 bases between. Germline CDR1 reads DFQATT; CDR2 reads SNEGSKA (reference sequence). Study-level points and caveats: Aged donors had fewer naive CD4+ cells and lower diversity than long-lived donors. Measured against age, TCR beta diversity per million T cells decreased in a roughly linear manner.

The same specimen was also included in a second study, on T cells of mothers and their children. According to that study: No clone of persistent microchimeric T cells was detected.

The sequence came from a girl aged 2 to 10 in good health. The sequencing input was blood. This sequence joins TRBV20-1 and TRBJ2-1; no definite D call. CDR3 coding DNA: TGCAGTGCCCGGTCACTAAGATGGGACAATGAGCAGTTCTTC. Protein: CSARSLRWDNEQFF.